These 14 T cell receptor beta chains originate from one sample sequenced in a study of OX40 agonist ivuxolimab in advanced cancers. Assay used: immunoSEQ multiplex PCR; TCRdb lists only in-frame clones, some missing. This repertoire shows tens of thousands of clones, around 75% found once; its top ten account for about 18%. The sample in question was CD4+ or CD8+ T cells sorted from blood, obtained in a trial of the OX40 agonist ivuxolimab. Receptors originate from an adult with an advanced solid tumor such as melanoma, head and neck, liver or kidney cancer.

The rearrangement uses TRBV29-1 and TRBJ2-7; perhaps TRBD1 as D (5 bases). Trimming removed 5 bases at V and 1 base at J, with 9 bases between. CDR3 size: 12 residues. CDR1 and CDR2 (germline): SQVTM, ANQGSEA. The CDR3 DNA reads as TGCAGCGTTTCGACAGATTCCTACGAGCAGTACTTC. Translating gives CSVSTDSYEQYF.

V and J are TRBV11-3 and TRBJ2-3, with D perhaps being TRBD1 or TRBD2 (5 bases each). Trimming stripped 7 bases from V and 2 bases from J, with 13 bases between. This CDR3 comprises 14 residues. Germline CDR1 is SGHNT and CDR2 is YENEEA. The CDR3, as DNA: TGTGCCAGCAAATGGACGGGGACCACAGATACGCAGTATTTT. This gives the protein CASKWTGTTDTQYF.

The chain is built from TRBV28 and TRBJ2-1; D is ambiguous. Deletions cut 2 bases from V and 3 bases from J, with 8 bases between. Germline CDR1 MDHEN, CDR2 SYDVKM. The CDR3 spans 14 residues. The CDR3 region has the DNA TGTGCCAGCAGTTTAGAGGACGGCTACAATGAGCAGTTCTTC. Translating it yields CASSLEDGYNEQFF.

The CDR3 reads CASSIAVYTEAFF. The DNA of the CDR3 is TGTGCCAGTAGTATAGCGGTTTACACTGAAGCTTTCTTT. This sequence joins TRBV19 and TRBJ1-1; D is ambiguous. This CDR3 contains 13 residues. The V end lost 1 base, the J end lost 3 bases, and 6 bases lay between the germline ends. The germline CDR1 and CDR2 sequences are LNHDA and SQIVND (reference sequence). Supplemented by reference TRBV19 and TRBJ1-1, the full variable domain reads DGGITQSPKYLFRKEGQNVTLSCEQNLNHDAMYWYRQDPGQGLRLIYYSQIVNDFQKGDIAEGYSVSREKKESFPLTVTSAQKNPTAFYLCASSIAVYTEAFFGQGTRLTVV.

As concerns this clone: The junction departs from the called germline gene at one end, perhaps through a read error. This chain links TRBV5-5 with TRBJ1-6; D gene ambiguous. The germline CDR1 and CDR2 sequences are SGHKS and YYEKEE (reference sequence). The CDR3 covers 13 residues. The CDR3 DNA is TGTGCCAGCAGTTTTTCCCAGAATTCACCCTTCCACTTT. It codes for CASSFSQNSPFHF.

The sample holds a few counts of this clone. This clone may be a read error of a much larger clone one base away. This CDR3 is also generated by other DNA sequences in the sample. V usage is TRBV29-1 and J usage is TRBJ2-1; D may be TRBD1 or TRBD2 (6 bases each). The CDR3 extends over 18 amino acids. Trimming stripped 1 base from V and 1 base from J, with 20 bases between. Germline CDR1 is SQVTM and CDR2 is ANQGSEA. CDR3 sequence reads: CSVEGGGGAGGSYNEQFF. CDR3 sequence (DNA): TGCAGCGTTGAAGGTGGGGGCGGGGCAGGAGGTTCCTACAATGAGCAGTTCTTC.

The chain has TRBV5-1 and TRBJ2-3; D is undetermined. V was clipped by 0 bases and J by 4 bases, with 3 bases between them. Germline V gene sequence: CDR1 SGHRS, CDR2 YFSETQ. The CDR3 covers 12 residues. CDR3 protein: CASSLGADTQYF. The CDR3 nucleotides read TGCGCCAGCAGCTTGGGCGCAGATACGCAGTATTTT. The variable domain in full, with the rest retrieved from reference TRBV5-1 and TRBJ2-3, is KAGVTQTPRYLIKTRGQQVTLSCSPISGHRSVSWYQQTPGQGLQFLFEYFSETQRNKGNFPGRFSGRQFSNSRSEMNVSTLELGDSALYLCASSLGADTQYFGPGTRLTVL.

This chain connects TRBV5-6 to TRBJ1-6; D is undetermined. The CDR3 length is 12 residues. The V end was cut by 2 bases, the J end by 7 bases, with 4 bases between. From germline, CDR1 is SGHDT and CDR2 YYEEEE. The CDR3 region has the DNA TGTGCCAGCAGCTTCGAGAATTCACCCCTCCACTTT. It encodes CASSFENSPLHF.

The chain uses TRBV7-9 and TRBJ2-7; D might be TRBD2 (6 bases). The CDR3 sequence is 17 residues long. Germline V lookup: CDR1 SEHNR, CDR2 FQNEAQ (reference sequence). V lost 5 bases to trimming and J lost 0 bases, with 20 bases between them. CDR3 sequence: CASSAREAIGSSYEQYF. CDR3 DNA: TGTGCCAGCAGCGCCCGAGAGGCGATCGGGAGCTCCTACGAGCAGTACTTC.

This clone appeared a few times. V usage is TRBV7-8 and J usage is TRBJ2-4, with D tentatively TRBD1 (5 bases). The germline V gene has CDR1 SGHVS and CDR2 FQNEAQ. The V end lost 2 bases, the J end lost 0 bases, and 23 bases lay between the germline ends. There are 20 residues in the CDR3. CDR3 sequence reads: CASSLLHPDRINVAKNIQYF. CDR3 sequence (DNA): TGTGCCAGCAGCTTACTCCACCCCGACAGAATAAATGTAGCCAAAAACATTCAGTACTTC.

The V gene is TRBV7-3, the J gene TRBJ2-2; unclear D gene. The germline V gene encodes CDR1 SGHTA and CDR2 FQGTGA. V was cut by 4 bases and J by 6 bases, with 9 bases left in between. This CDR3 is built from 13 residues. CDR3 sequence: CASSSPLAGELFF. The CDR3, as DNA: TGTGCCAGCAGCTCCCCGCTGGCCGGGGAGCTGTTTTTT. Full variable domain (missing parts from reference TRBV7-3 and TRBJ2-2): GAGVSQTPSNKVTEKGKYVELRCDPISGHTALYWYRQSLGQGPEFLIYFQGTGAADDSGLPNDRFFAVRPEGSVSTLKIQRTERGDSAVYLCASSSPLAGELFFGEGSRLTVL.

The chain recombines TRBV4-2 with TRBJ2-7; D perhaps matches TRBD2 (5 bases). Trimming cost V 0 bases and J 2 bases, with 14 bases left between them. The CDR3 totals 16 residues. Germline V gene sequence: CDR1 LGHNA, CDR2 YNFKEQ. In DNA form, the CDR3 reads TGTGCCAGCAGCCAAGATCCCCCGGGAACCACCTACGAGCAGTACTTC. This codes for CASSQDPPGTTYEQYF.

The chain joins TRBV25-1 to TRBJ2-1; 7 bases line up with TRBD1. V was pared by 2 bases and J by 7 bases, with 8 bases of the junction left unmatched. Looked up from germline, CDR1 is MGHDK and CDR2 is SYGVNS. The CDR3 runs to 15 residues. The CDR3 DNA reads TGTGCCAGCAGTGAACCTGACAGGGCCGGGAATGAGCAGTTCTTC. Encoded protein: CASSEPDRAGNEQFF.

About this clone itself: Other nucleotide sequences from this sample produce the same CDR3. The chain carries TRBV7-6 and TRBJ2-5, with 10 bases that match TRBD2. The V and J ends lost 5 bases and 4 bases, in that order; junction bases with no gene match: 7. Germline CDR1 is SGHVS and CDR2 is FNYEAQ. This CDR3 comprises 15 residues. CDR3 amino acids: CASSLLAGGRETQYF. CDR3 DNA sequence: TGTGCCAGCAGCCTTTTAGCGGGGGGACGAGAGACCCAGTACTTC.